This T cell receptor (beta chain) was identified during a study of OX40 agonist ivuxolimab in advanced cancers. CDR1 is MGHRA, CDR2 YSYEKL, per germline. There are 13 residues in the CDR3. Trimming cost V 0 bases and J 15 bases, with 15 bases left between them. TCRdb's table, derived via immunoSEQ multiplex PCR, lists solely in-frame clones and lacks some. Of just under 65,000 clones in the sample, 85% to 90% were seen once. The TCR originated in an adult with an advanced solid tumor such as melanoma, head and neck, liver or kidney cancer. Sample: CD4+ or CD8+ T cells sorted from blood, taken in a trial of the OX40 agonist ivuxolimab. The chain recombines TRBV4-1 with TRBJ2-1; D not resolved. For the CDR3, the DNA is TGCGCCAGCAGCCAAGAAGGCGGTTCCCGGCGGTTCTTC. It encodes CASSQEGGSRRFF.